This entry concerns a single TCR beta chain. No antigen is known for it. A junction end diverges from the germline sequence, so it may reflect a read error. Production of TCR cDNA was by 5'RACE template switching, which also added a universal primer site and UMIs. One entry per CDR3 protein results from TCRdb running MiXCR on the 5' RACE reads. The sample has about 360,000 distinct CDR3 sequences; approximately 5.7% are singletons. There are 14 residues in the CDR3. Germline lookup yields CDR1 SSHAT and CDR2 FNYEAQ (reference sequence). This sample is part of a study of T cells after yellow fever vaccination. Study-wide results and limits: Abundant contaminating clonotypes from the bulk population could appear in FACS-sorted repertoires. A secondary response was less intense yet reached its peak sooner, at day 5 versus 15. A small share of clonotypes appeared in both CD4 and CD8 compartments.

The chain has TRBV7-7 and TRBJ2-2, with D possibly TRBD1 on 5 matching bases. The origin of this receptor is a man aged 25-45 years who received the YFV17D yellow fever vaccine. The sequencing used PBMCs, collected 5 days after the yellow fever booster vaccination. The CDR3 protein is CASSSTVNTGELFF. The CDR3, as DNA: TGTGCTAGCAGCTCGACAGTGAACACCGGGGAGCTGTTTTTT.